Here is one T cell receptor (beta chain) with its context. The antigen remains unidentified. The data derive from a study of T-cell memory formation after mild COVID-19. Study-level points and caveats: Memory sampled before infection contained some responding clones, suggesting cross-reactive memory joined.

This CDR3 has 14 amino acids. Trimming shortened V by 3 bases and J by 6 bases, and 13 bases separated the two germline ends. TCRdb called the 5' RACE reads again in MiXCR, with one record for every CDR3 protein. The data show under 400,000 distinct CDR3 sequences, with approximately 29% seen just once and roughly 14% held by the top ten. This TCR was sampled from an adult woman who had mild COVID-19 (a few samples of this study predate the infection). Cell type and time point are not known. The J gene is TRBJ2-3, the V gene TRBV12-3 or TRBV12-4; D call uncertain. Input material: PBMCs or a T cell subset sorted from them (not recorded which). CDR3 loop: CASSFGRGGDTQYF. CDR3 sequence (DNA): TGTGCCAGCAGTTTTGGGCGCGGTGGGGATACGCAGTATTTT.